The rows below give T cell receptor beta chains drawn from one sample of a study of cytotoxic CD8 clonotypes in ibrutinib-treated CLL. The data were produced by immunoSEQ multiplex PCR, yet TCRdb's version contains in-frame clones alone and is incomplete. The sample contains 50,000 to 70,000 clones, 50% to 65% of which appear only once. Sequencing used PBMCs, obtained at disease progression, from a patient treated with ibrutinib. These receptors were taken from a human donor with chronic lymphocytic leukemia. CDR3s include the opening cysteine and the closing phenylalanine or tryptophan. Fields, in order: CDR3 length, D gene, V gene, CDR3 protein. The D gene is left open where the match is weak.

cdr3_length: 14
d_call: .
v_call: TRBV28
cdr3_aa: CASSFLTSAHEQYF

cdr3_length: 15
d_call: .
v_call: TRBV10-3
cdr3_aa: CAISERTGGPHEQYF

cdr3_length: 15
d_call: .
v_call: TRBV27
cdr3_aa: CASSYSGHINEKLFF

cdr3_length: 16
d_call: TRBD1
v_call: TRBV5-1
cdr3_aa: CASSPTPGQIPYEQYF

cdr3_length: 15
d_call: .
v_call: TRBV6-5
cdr3_aa: CASRGFGGFTYEQYF

cdr3_length: 13
d_call: TRBD1
v_call: TRBV19
cdr3_aa: CATRTGRNYGYTF

cdr3_length: 13
d_call: .
v_call: TRBV12-5
cdr3_aa: CASGSGYQETQYF

cdr3_length: 12
d_call: .
v_call: TRBV5-4
cdr3_aa: CASSLDHSPLHF

cdr3_length: 15
d_call: TRBD1
v_call: TRBV7-2
cdr3_aa: CASSPPGQGNSPLHF

cdr3_length: 13
d_call: .
v_call: TRBV28
cdr3_aa: CASSLGKPGAQHF

cdr3_length: 12
d_call: .
v_call: TRBV5-5
cdr3_aa: CASSYRNQPQHF

cdr3_length: 8
d_call: .
v_call: TRBV9
cdr3_aa: CASNPKFF

cdr3_length: 15
d_call: TRBD2
v_call: TRBV18
cdr3_aa: CASSSTGGLSYEQYF

cdr3_length: 15
d_call: TRBD2
v_call: TRBV19
cdr3_aa: CASSIEGTTRYTQYF

cdr3_length: 15
d_call: .
v_call: TRBV29-1
cdr3_aa: CSVVGVLGIGYEQYF

cdr3_length: 14
d_call: TRBD2
v_call: TRBV9
cdr3_aa: CASSPTSGSFEQYF

cdr3_length: 14
d_call: .
v_call: TRBV7-8
cdr3_aa: CASSADGINQPQHF

cdr3_length: 16
d_call: TRBD1
v_call: TRBV28
cdr3_aa: CASSSPGQGNTGELFF

cdr3_length: 14
d_call: .
v_call: TRBV30
cdr3_aa: CAWGGQGHGEKLFF

cdr3_length: 13
d_call: .
v_call: TRBV7-2
cdr3_aa: CASGRDINQPQHF

cdr3_length: 14
d_call: .
v_call: TRBV4-2
cdr3_aa: CASSQGGRAGELFF

cdr3_length: 15
d_call: .
v_call: TRBV4-1
cdr3_aa: CASSLLAPSYNEQFF

cdr3_length: 16
d_call: TRBD1
v_call: TRBV6-5
cdr3_aa: CASSFGQGASPYEQYF

cdr3_length: 13
d_call: TRBD1
v_call: TRBV5-1
cdr3_aa: CASSLTGEGGYTF

cdr3_length: 14
d_call: TRBD1
v_call: TRBV7-7
cdr3_aa: CASSYTGGLETQYF

cdr3_length: 13
d_call: .
v_call: TRBV7-9
cdr3_aa: CASSIGQANEQYF

cdr3_length: 12
d_call: .
v_call: TRBV30
cdr3_aa: CAWRQGVRGYTF

cdr3_length: 15
d_call: .
v_call: TRBV30
cdr3_aa: CAWSVGRGEIYGYTF

cdr3_length: 16
d_call: .
v_call: TRBV11-2
cdr3_aa: CASSLGTQNHTGELFF

cdr3_length: 13
d_call: .
v_call: TRBV27
cdr3_aa: CASSPLDGTEAFF

cdr3_length: 16
d_call: TRBD2
v_call: TRBV28
cdr3_aa: CASSSPTSGTSYEQYF

cdr3_length: 13
d_call: .
v_call: TRBV11-3
cdr3_aa: CASSFGASYEQYF

cdr3_length: 15
d_call: .
v_call: TRBV4-1
cdr3_aa: CASSRGLEAKNIQYF

cdr3_length: 15
d_call: .
v_call: TRBV6-5
cdr3_aa: CASSYGRTPTYEQYF

cdr3_length: 14
d_call: TRBD1
v_call: TRBV7-9
cdr3_aa: CASSLTQGNYEQYF

cdr3_length: 14
d_call: .
v_call: TRBV7-6
cdr3_aa: CASSLGPVDEKLFF

cdr3_length: 13
d_call: TRBD1
v_call: TRBV30
cdr3_aa: CAWSVQGGYGYTF

cdr3_length: 11
d_call: .
v_call: TRBV28
cdr3_aa: CASSHFYGYTF

cdr3_length: 12
d_call: TRBD2
v_call: TRBV6-1
cdr3_aa: CASSTSAYEQYF

cdr3_length: 15
d_call: .
v_call: TRBV6-1
cdr3_aa: CASEMGGNADSPLHF

cdr3_length: 15
d_call: .
v_call: TRBV28
cdr3_aa: CASSLLGSTNTEAFF